The 12 T cell receptor beta chains presented below share a single source sample, sequenced in a study of T-cell reconstitution after alpha-beta-depleted transplantation in children. TCRbeta library preparation incorporated unique molecular identifiers. Using its own MiXCR run on the PCR reads, TCRdb lists one record per CDR3 protein. The profile shows hundreds of thousands of distinct CDR3 sequences, roughly 15% of them singletons. Sequenced material: PBMCs, mostly from graft donor cells, taken 360 days after TCRalphabeta/CD19-depleted stem cell transplant. These receptors came from a male patient younger than 18 who had a stem cell transplant for acute lymphoblastic leukemia, so the T cells may come from the graft donor.

The table lists this clonotype with many counts. The J gene is TRBJ2-1, the V gene TRBV4-1, with D hard to call. V gave up 6 bases and J gave up 8 bases, with 20 bases separating them. The CDR3 is made up of 15 amino acids. Germline V gene sequence: CDR1 MGHRA, CDR2 YSYEKL. The CDR3 spells CASSGVGPSWDEQFF. CDR3 coding DNA: TGCGCCAGCAGTGGGGTAGGCCCCTCGTGGGATGAGCAGTTCTTC.

The genes are TRBV4-1 and TRBJ2-5; TRBD2 matches 8 bases. CDR3 size: 16 residues. Germline V gives CDR1 MGHRA, CDR2 YSYEKL. The V and J ends lost 1 base and 1 base, in that order; junction bases with no gene match: 5. CDR3 protein: CASSQVGLVVQETQYF. In nucleotides, the CDR3 is TGCGCCAGCAGCCAAGTGGGACTAGTGGTCCAAGAGACCCAGTACTTC.

The gene calls are TRBV6-4 and TRBJ2-3, with D unclear. CDR1 is MRHNA and CDR2 is SNTAGT in the germline V gene. V lost 1 base, J lost 0 bases, and 11 bases lay in between. This CDR3 is 16 amino acids long. CDR3 sequence (DNA): TGTGCCAGCAGTGACTACCACCGGCAGAGCACAGATACGCAGTATTTT. It is translated as CASSDYHRQSTDTQYF.

The chain is built from TRBV5-1 and TRBJ1-2, with 8 nucleotides matching TRBD1. The CDR3 spans 15 residues. J was trimmed by 4 bases and V by 2 bases; bases with no gene match: 7. The germline gives CDR1 SGHRS, CDR2 YFSETQ. DNA of the CDR3: TGCGCCAGCAGCTTACAGGGGGAACATGTCTATGGCTACACCTTC. This encodes CASSLQGEHVYGYTF.

The genes are TRBV21-1 and TRBJ2-2; TRBD1, the D gene given by the table, was not confirmed from the DNA. TRBV21-1 is noted as a pseudogene. The CDR3 covers 17 residues. This CDR3 is CASSTNDRGMNTGELFF. The CDR3 DNA is TGTGCCAGCAGCACAAACGACAGGGGGATGAACACCGGGGAGCTGTTTTTT.

The table lists this clonotype with many counts. The chain carries TRBV6-1 and TRBJ1-1, with D maybe TRBD1 (5 bases). From germline, CDR1 is MNHNS and CDR2 SASEGT. Trimming removed 7 bases from V and 0 bases from J, with 18 bases in between. The CDR3 extends over 16 amino acids. The CDR3 DNA follows: TGTGCCAGCAAAACTTCCGGGACGGTTATGAACACTGAAGCTTTCTTT. Protein: CASKTSGTVMNTEAFF.

This clonotype was counted a few times. This chain uses TRBV7-9 with TRBJ1-5, with 8 bases fitting TRBD1. With 3 bases clipped from V and 4 bases from J, the junction kept 8 bases outside the gene matches. This CDR3 has 16 residues. Per germline, CDR1 SEHNR and CDR2 FQNEAQ (reference sequence). CDR3 amino acids: CASSFPRGPVNQPQHF. CDR3 DNA sequence: TGTGCCAGCAGCTTCCCCAGGGGGCCAGTGAATCAGCCCCAGCATTTT.

This clonotype was detected a few times. The chain links TRBV12-3 or TRBV12-4 to TRBJ2-5; 9 bases align to TRBD1. With 3 bases clipped from V and 5 bases from J, the junction kept 10 bases outside the gene matches. This CDR3 region has 16 residues. The CDR3 protein is CASSFSPGQGLETQYF. In DNA, the CDR3 is TGTGCCAGCAGTTTCTCTCCGGGACAGGGTCTCGAGACCCAGTACTTC.

The V call is TRBV7-8, the J call TRBJ2-1, with D maybe TRBD2 (5 bases). The V end lost 5 bases, the J end lost 11 bases, and 13 bases lay between the germline ends. The germline CDR1 and CDR2 sequences are SGHVS and FQNEAQ. This CDR3 has 12 amino acids. This CDR3 reads CASSAGQMKQFF. CDR3 coding DNA: TGTGCCAGCAGCGCGGGCCAGATGAAGCAGTTCTTC.

The chain has TRBV11-2 and TRBJ2-1, with TRBD2 matching over 9 bases. V trimming: 6 bases; J trimming: 3 bases; junction bases outside the gene matches: 9. The CDR3 runs to 16 residues. The V gene's germline CDR1 is SGHAT and CDR2 FQNNGV. The CDR3 region has the DNA TGTGCCAGCAGTCCCCTTATTAGCGGGAGCTACAATGAGCAGTTCTTC. It encodes CASSPLISGSYNEQFF.

This chain connects TRBV20-1 to TRBJ2-7; 9 bases match TRBD2. V gave up 1 base and J gave up 1 base; unmatched junction bases: 8. CDR3 length equals 16 residues. Germline CDR1 is DFQATT and CDR2 is SNEGSKA (reference sequence). The CDR3 sequence: CSARGPGAGGSYEQYF. The DNA of the CDR3 is TGCAGTGCTAGAGGCCCAGGAGCGGGAGGTTCCTACGAGCAGTACTTC.

The chain has TRBV29-1 and TRBJ1-2; TRBD1 is a possible D gene (5 bases). The V end lost 3 bases, the J end lost 14 bases, and 7 bases lay between the germline ends. The CDR3 has 8 amino acids. In germline, CDR1 is SQVTM, CDR2 ANQGSEA. CDR3 in DNA: TGCAGCGTTGACGGGGGTACCTTC. Protein product: CSVDGGTF.